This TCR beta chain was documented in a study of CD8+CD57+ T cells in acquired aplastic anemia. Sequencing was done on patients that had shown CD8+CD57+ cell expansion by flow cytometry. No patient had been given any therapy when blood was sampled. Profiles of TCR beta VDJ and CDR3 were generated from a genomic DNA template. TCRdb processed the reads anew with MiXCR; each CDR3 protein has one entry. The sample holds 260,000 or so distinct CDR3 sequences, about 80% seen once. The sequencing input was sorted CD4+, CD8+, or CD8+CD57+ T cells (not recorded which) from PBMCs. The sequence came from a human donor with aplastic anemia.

The DNA for the CDR3 is TGTGCCAGCAGCTTGACAGGGGGCACGGGCAATGGCTACACCTTC. Translation gives CASSLTGGTGNGYTF. The genes are TRBV9 and TRBJ1-2; TRBD1 aligns across 10 bases. The germline V gene has CDR1 SGDLS and CDR2 YYNGEE. The V segment lost 4 bases and the J segment 6 bases; nucleotides outside the gene matches: 9. The length of the CDR3 is 15 residues.